This TCR beta chain was recorded in a study of shared clonotypes between healthy human individuals (dated by TCRdb to between 2020 and 2021). In terms of the full investigation: The cohort comprised a couple of women and a few men aged 18 to 49 years. Leukapheresis yielded between about 0.85 and 10 billion PBMCs per donor. To estimate repertoire size and how much clonotypes are shared between individuals, the study performed deep sequencing of blood TCR repertoires from a few healthy adults. For each donor, three plates each were used for CD4 naive and CD4 memory, two plates were used for CD8 naive, and one plate was used for CD8 memory. Libraries were prepared and TCR repertoires were sequenced by different laboratories using diverse techniques, in order to increase sequencing depth and limit assay-specific biases. The full study reports these points: Pairwise subsampling indicated that sequencing depth was expected to affect the degree of clonotype sharing among donors. The genetic and exposure-history diversity represented was limited by the small number of donors. Incomplete sequencing was indicated by rarefaction of sorted-subset datasets, despite the large sequencing depth. Larger estimated clonotype richness was generally found for naive subsets than for memory subsets. Sampling was restricted to blood, and TCR repertoires in tissue are likely to differ from TCR repertoires in blood. When a handful of donors were compared, the shared fraction of clonotypes was around 5% for naive CD4, more than 3% for naive CD8, 2% to 2.5% for memory CD4, and 0.4% for memory CD8. Higher generation probabilities were observed for clonotypes shared by all four sorted-subset donors than for non-shared clonotypes.

TCR CDR3 regions were amplified from genomic DNA by multiplex PCR using the deep immunoSEQ assay. Genomic DNA extracted from each cell subset was distributed evenly over all wells of several immunoSEQ 96-well plates, and each plate served as one replicate. For sorted subsets, approximately 200 ng of genomic DNA, equivalent to about 30,000 T cell genomes, went into each replicate PCR. Purified libraries were quantified with a Qubit 3.0 fluorometer, sized on a Bioanalyzer 2100, and re-quantified with the KAPA Library Quantification kit. Every immunoSEQ 96-well plate was sequenced on a separate single-read 150-cycle Illumina NextSeq 550 flow cell. Under the source paper's analysis protocol: Because only junctional sequences without quality scores were contained in the immunoSEQ output, filtering matching that applied to full-length reads could not be performed. Sequences were annotated with PyIR, a Python wrapper for IgBLAST v1.9, and V/J genes and CDR3 were assigned using IMGT germline references. Reads were filtered out if the reads had weak V/J assignments (E-value above 1e-6), no CDR3, stop codons, out-of-frame junctions, or ambiguous translated residues. V3J clonotypes were defined as sequences sharing the same inferred V gene, J gene, and CDR3 amino acid sequence. To compute the percentage overlap between repertoires, the number of shared unique clonotypes was divided by the size of the smaller repertoire. Repertoire richness was assessed with RTK rarefaction, the Chao1 estimator, and Recon v2.1 estimates of unobserved clonotypes. Generation probabilities were computed with OLGA for all TCRbeta clonotypes obtained by the gDNA method from several donors. TCRdb mirrors the immuneACCESS table, restricted to in-frame sequences. Some clones are absent from its copies; in checked studies, under half trace to an unresolved V gene, and the reason for the others is unknown. From that table come the V and J calls and clone size; the DNA was used to work out D and trimming. The sample data list around 980,000 clones, and about four fifths of these were observed just once. The ten largest clones take up more than 0.55% of the sample.

Notes on this clone: Its antigen is unknown. No base qualities exist here, and no much larger clone lies one base off it.

The donors were healthy, HIV-negative adults with no recently reported acute infections or vaccinations. Only Caucasian adults living in Nashville, Tennessee, USA were represented among the donors. CD4+ T cells were enriched by magnetic negative selection, after which naive cells were positively selected on CD45RA and the negative fraction was taken as the memory subset. Blood was obtained by leukapheresis, after which PBMCs were separated by Ficoll-Histopaque density gradient centrifugation and cryopreserved in liquid nitrogen vapor phase. Analytical flow cytometry was used to check the purity and quantity of each magnetically sorted T cell population. From each sorted fraction, genomic DNA was isolated and quantified by UV absorbance on a Nanodrop 2000c. The sequence derives from a man in his late teens or twenties in good health. Some clones in this sample may be carry-over from other donors' samples. Source material: memory CD4+ T cells from PBMCs. The cell subset or site label, as the study defines it: CD45RA-negative fraction.

The DNA sequence is given as TGCGCCAGCAGCCAAATTTTACTAGCGGAGACCCAGTACTTC. The encoded protein is CASSQILLAETQYF. The sequence is built from TRBV4-1 and TRBJ2-5; 7 bases in the middle match TRBD2. The CDR3 runs 14 amino acids, cysteine and phenylalanine included. Of all the DNA, just the CDR3 is kept, 42 bases in frame from base 1. V trim: 2 bases; J trim: 5 bases; unmatched bases: 5. CDR1 and CDR2, looked up from the germline V gene, are MGHRA and YSYEKL.